This TCR beta chain was sequenced during a study of blood T cell repertoires in COVID-19. As for the study in general: Specimens from acute and convalescent COVID-19 originated in the United States, Italy and Spain. From T cells, B-cell-depleted T cells, or PBMCs came the material, which was cDNA or gDNA.

In the original analysis: Scientists estimated how many nucleated cells there were by amplifying reference gene primers. Assay: immunoSEQ multiplex PCR; the TCRdb copy retains only in-frame clones and omits some. Clone size and the V and J calls come from that table; the DNA yielded D and trimming. The table lists around 200,000 clones, just under 90% of them singletons. This clone has only a few counts. CDR1 is MNHEY and CDR2 is SMNVEV in the germline V gene (reference sequence). V lost 6 bases and J lost 0; bases outside the gene matches: 1. The CDR3 spans 13 residues. Material: peripheral blood. The chain joins TRBV27 to TRBJ2-7; 8 bases agree with TRBD2. The receptor was isolated from a woman aged 18-30 years who had recovered from COVID-19. This CDR3 is CASRGLDSYEQYF. The DNA for the CDR3 is TGTGCCAGCAGGGGACTAGACTCCTACGAGCAGTACTTC.